The source of this TCR beta chain is a study of CD8+ T cells in alopecia areata. Whole-study results and caveats: Sequence data from scalp samples additionally include resident alphabeta T cells of normal skin. For lesional scalp, especially alopecia totalis/universalis, clonality was higher than in normal scalp.

RNA was isolated and reverse transcribed to cDNA, the sequencing template. The table came from immunoSEQ multiplex PCR; TCRdb's copy has only in-frame clones and leaves some out. The sample holds more than 85,000 clones, 40% to 55% seen once. As regards this clone: Its target is unknown.

The CDR3 runs 14 residues. V was clipped by 1 base and J by 5 bases, with 12 bases between them. Germline V lookup: CDR1 SGHRS, CDR2 YFSETQ. V and J are TRBV5-1 and TRBJ2-5, with D maybe TRBD1 (6 bases). Material: CD4+ T cells sorted from blood. The receptor was derived from a human donor with alopecia areata. In nucleotides, the CDR3 is TGCGCCAGCAGCTTGATTTCTGGGGGCGAGACCCAGTACTTC. This translates into CASSLISGGETQYF.